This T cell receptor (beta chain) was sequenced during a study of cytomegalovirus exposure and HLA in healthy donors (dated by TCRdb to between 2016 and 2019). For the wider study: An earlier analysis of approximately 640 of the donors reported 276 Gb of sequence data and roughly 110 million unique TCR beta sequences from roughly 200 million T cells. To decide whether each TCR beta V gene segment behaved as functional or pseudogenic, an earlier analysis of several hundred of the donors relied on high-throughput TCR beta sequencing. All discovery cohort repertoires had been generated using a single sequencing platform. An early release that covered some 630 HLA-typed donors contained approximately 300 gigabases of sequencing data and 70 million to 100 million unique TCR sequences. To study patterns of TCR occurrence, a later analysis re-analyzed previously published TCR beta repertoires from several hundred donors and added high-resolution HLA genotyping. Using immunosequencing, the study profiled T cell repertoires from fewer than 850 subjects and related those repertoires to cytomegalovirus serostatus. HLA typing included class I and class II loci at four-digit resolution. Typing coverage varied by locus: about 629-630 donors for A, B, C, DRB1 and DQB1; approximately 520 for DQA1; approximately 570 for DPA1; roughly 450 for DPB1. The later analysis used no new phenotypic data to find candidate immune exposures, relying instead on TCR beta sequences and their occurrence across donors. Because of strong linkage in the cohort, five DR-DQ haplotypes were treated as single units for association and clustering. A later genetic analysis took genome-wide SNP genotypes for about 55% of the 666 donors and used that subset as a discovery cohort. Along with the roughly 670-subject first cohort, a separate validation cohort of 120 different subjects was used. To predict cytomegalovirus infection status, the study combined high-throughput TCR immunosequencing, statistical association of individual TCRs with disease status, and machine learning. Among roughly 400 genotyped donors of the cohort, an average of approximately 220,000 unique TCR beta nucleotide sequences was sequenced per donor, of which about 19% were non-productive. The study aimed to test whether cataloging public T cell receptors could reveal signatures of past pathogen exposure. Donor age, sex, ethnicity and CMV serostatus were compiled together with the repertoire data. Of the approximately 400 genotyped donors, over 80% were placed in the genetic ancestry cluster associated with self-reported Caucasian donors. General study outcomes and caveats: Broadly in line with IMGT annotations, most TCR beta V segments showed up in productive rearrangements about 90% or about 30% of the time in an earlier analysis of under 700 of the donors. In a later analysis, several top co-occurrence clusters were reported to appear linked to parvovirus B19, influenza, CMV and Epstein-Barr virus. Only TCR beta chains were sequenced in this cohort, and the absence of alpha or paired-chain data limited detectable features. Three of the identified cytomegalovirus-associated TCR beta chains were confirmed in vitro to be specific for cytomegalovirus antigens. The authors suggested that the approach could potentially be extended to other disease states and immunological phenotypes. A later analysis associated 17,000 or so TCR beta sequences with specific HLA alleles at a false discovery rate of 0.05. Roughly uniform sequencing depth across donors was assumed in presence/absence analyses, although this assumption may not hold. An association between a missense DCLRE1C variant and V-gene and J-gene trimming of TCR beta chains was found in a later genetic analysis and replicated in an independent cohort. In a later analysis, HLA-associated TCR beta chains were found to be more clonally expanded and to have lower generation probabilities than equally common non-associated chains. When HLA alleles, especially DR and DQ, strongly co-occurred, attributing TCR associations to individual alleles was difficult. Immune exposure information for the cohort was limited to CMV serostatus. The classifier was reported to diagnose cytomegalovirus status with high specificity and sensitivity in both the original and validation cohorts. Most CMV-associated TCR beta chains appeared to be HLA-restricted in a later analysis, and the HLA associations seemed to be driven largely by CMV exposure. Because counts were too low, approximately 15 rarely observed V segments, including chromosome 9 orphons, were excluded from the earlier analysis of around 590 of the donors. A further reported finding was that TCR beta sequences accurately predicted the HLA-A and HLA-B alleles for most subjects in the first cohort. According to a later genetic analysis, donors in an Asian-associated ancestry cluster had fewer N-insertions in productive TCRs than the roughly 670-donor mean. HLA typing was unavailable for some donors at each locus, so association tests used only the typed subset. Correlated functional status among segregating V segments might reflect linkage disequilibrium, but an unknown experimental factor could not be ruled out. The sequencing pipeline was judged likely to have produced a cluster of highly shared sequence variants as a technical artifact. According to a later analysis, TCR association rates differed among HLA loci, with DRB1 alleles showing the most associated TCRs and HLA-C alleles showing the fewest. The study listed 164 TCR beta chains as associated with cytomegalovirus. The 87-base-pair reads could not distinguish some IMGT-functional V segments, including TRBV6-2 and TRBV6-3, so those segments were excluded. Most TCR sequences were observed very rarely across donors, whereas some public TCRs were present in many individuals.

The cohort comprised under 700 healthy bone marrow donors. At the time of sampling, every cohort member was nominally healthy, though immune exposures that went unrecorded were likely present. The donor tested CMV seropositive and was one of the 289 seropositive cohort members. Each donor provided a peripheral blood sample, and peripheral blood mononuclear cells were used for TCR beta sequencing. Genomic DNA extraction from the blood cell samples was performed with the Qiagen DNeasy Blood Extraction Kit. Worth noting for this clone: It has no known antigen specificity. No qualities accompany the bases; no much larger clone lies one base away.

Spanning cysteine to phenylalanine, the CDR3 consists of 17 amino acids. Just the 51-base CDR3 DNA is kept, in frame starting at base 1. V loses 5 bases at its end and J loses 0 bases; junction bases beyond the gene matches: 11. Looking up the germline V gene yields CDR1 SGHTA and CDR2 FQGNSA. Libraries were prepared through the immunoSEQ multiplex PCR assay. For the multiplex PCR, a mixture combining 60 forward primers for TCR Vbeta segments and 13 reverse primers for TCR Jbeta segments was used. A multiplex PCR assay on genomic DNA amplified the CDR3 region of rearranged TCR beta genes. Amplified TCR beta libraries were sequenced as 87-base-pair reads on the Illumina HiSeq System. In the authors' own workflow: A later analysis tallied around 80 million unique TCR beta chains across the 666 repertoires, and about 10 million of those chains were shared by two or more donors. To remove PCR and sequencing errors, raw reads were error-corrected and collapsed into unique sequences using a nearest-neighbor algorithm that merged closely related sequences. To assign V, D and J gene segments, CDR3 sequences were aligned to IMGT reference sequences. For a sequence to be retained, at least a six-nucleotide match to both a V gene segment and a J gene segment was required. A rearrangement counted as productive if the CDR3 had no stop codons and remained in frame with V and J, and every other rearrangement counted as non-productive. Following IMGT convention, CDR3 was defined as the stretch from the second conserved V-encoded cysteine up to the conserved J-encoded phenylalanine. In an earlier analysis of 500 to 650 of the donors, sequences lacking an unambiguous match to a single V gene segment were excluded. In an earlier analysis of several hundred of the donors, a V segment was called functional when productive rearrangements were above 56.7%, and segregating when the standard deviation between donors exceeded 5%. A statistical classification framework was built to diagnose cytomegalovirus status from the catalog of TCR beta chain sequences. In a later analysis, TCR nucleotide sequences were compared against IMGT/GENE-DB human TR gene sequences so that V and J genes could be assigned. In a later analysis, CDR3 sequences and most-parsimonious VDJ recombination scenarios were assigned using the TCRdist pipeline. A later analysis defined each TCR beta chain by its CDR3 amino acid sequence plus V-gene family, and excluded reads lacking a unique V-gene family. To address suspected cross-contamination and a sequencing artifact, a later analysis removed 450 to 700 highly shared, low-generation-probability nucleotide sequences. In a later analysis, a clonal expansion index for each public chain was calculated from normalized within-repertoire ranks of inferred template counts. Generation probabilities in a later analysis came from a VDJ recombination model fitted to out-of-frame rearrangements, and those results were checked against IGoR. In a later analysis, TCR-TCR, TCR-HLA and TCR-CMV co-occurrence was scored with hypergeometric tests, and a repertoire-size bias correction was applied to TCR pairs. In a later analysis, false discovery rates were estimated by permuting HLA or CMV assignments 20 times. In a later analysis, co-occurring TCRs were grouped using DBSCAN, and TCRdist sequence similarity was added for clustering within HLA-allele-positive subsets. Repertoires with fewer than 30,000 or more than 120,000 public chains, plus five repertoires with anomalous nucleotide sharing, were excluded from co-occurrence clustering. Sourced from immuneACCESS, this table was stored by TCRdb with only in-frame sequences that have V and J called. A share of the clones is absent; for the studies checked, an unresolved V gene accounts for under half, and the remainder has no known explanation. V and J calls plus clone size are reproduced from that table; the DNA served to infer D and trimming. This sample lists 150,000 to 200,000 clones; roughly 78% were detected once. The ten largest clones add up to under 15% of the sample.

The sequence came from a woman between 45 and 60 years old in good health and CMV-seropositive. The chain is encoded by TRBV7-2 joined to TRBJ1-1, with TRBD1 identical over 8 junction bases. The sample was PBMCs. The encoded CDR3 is CASSPGQAKSMNTEAFF. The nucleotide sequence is TGTGCCAGCAGCCCGGGACAGGCGAAATCGATGAACACTGAAGCTTTCTTT. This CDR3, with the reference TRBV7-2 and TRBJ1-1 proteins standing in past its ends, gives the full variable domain GAGVSQSPSNKVTEKGKDVELRCDPISGHTALYWYRQSLGQGLEFLIYFQGNSAPDKSGLPSDRFSAERTGGSVSTLTIQRTQQEDSAVYLCASSPGQAKSMNTEAFFGQGTRLTVV.